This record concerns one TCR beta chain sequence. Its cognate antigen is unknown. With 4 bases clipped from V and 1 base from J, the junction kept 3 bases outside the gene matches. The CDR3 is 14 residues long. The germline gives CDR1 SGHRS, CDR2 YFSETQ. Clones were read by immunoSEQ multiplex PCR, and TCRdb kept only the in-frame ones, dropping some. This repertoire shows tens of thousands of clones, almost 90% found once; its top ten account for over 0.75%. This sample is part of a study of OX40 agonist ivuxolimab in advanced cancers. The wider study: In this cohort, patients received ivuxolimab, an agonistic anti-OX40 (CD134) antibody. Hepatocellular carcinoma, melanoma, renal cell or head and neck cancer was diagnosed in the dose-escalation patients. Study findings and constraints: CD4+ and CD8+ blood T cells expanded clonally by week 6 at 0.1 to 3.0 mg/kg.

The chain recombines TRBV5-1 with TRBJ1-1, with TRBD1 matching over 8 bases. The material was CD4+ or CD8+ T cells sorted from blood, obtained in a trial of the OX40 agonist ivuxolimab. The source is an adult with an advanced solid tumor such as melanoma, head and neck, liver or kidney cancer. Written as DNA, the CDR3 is TGCGCCAGCAGCAGTGACAGGGGGAACACTGAAGCTTTCTTT. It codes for CASSSDRGNTEAFF.